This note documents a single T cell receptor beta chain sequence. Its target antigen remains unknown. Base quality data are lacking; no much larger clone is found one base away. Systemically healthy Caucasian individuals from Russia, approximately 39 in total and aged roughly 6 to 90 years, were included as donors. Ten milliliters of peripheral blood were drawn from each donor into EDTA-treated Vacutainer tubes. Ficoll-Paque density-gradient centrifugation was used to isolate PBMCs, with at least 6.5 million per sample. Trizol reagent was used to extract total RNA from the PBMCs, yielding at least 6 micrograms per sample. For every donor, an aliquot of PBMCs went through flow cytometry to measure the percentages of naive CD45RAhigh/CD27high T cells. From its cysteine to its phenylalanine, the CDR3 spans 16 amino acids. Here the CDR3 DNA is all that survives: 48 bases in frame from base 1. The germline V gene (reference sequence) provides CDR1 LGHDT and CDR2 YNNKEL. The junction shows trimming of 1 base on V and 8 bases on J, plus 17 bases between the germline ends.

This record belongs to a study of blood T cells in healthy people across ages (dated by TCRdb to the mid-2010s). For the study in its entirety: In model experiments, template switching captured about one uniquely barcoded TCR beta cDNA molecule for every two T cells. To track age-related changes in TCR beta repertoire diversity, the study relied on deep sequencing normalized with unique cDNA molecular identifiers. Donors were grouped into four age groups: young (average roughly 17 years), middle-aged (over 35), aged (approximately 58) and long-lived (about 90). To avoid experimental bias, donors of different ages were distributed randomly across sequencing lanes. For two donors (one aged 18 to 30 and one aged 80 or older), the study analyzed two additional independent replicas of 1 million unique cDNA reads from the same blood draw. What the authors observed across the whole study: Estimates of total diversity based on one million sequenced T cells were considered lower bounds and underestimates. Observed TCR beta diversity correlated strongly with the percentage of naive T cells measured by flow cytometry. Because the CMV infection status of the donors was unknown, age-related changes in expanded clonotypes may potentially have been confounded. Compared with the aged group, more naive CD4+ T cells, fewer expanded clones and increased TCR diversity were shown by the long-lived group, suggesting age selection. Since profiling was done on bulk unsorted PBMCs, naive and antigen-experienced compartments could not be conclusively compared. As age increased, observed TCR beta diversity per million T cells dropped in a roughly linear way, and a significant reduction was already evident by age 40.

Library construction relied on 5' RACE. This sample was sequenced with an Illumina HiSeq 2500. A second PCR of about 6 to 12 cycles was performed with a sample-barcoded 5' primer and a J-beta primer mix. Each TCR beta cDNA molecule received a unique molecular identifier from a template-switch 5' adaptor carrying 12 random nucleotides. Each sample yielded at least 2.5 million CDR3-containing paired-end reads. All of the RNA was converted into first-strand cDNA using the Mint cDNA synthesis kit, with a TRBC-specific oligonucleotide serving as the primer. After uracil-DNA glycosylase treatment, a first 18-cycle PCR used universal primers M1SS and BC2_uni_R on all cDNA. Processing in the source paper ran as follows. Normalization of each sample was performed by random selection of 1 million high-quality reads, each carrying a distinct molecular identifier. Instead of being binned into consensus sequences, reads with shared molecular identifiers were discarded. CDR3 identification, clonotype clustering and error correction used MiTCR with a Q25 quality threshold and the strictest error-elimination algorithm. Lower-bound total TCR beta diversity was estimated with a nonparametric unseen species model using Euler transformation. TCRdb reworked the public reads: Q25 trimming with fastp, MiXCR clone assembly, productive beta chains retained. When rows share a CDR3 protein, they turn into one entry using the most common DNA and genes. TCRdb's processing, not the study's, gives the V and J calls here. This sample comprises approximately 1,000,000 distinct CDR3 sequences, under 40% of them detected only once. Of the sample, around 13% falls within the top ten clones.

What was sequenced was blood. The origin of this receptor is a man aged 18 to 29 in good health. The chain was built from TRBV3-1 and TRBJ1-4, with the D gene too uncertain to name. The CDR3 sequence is CASSQGSGTGKEKLFF. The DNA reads TGTGCCAGCAGCCAAGGTTCCGGAACGGGGAAGGAAAAACTGTTTTTT.